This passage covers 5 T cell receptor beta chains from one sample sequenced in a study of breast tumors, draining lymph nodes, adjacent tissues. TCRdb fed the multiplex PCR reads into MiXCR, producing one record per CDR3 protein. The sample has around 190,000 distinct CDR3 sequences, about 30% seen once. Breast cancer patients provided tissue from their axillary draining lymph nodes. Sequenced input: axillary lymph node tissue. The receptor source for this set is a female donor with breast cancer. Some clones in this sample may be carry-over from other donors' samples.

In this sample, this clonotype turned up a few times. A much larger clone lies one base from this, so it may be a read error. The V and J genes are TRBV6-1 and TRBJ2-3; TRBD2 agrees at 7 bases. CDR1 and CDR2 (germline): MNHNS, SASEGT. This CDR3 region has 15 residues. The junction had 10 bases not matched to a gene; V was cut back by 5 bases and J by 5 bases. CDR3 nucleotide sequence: TGTGCCAGCAGTCACGGATACGGGGGGTTAGATACGCAGTATTTT. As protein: CASSHGYGGLDTQYF.

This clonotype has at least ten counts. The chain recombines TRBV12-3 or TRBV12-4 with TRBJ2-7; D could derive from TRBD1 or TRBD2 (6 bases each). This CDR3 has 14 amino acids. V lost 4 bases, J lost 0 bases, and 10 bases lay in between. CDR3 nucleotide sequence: TGTGCCAGCAGTTCCTCGGGGGCCTCCTACGAGCAGTACTTC. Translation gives CASSSSGASYEQYF.

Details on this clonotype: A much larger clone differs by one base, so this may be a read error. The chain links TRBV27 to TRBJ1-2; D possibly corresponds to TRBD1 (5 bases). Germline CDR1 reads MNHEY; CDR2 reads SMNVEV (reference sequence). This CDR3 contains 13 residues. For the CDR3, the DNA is TGTGCCGGCAGTTTTTCGGACACTTATGGCTACACCTTC. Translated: CAGSFSDTYGYTF.

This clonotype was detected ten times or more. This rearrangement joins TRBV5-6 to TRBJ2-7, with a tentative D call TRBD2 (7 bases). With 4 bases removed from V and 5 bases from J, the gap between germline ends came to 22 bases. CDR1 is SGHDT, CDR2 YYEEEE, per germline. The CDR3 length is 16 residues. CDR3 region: CASSPAHGGLGHEQYF. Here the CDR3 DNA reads TGTGCCAGCAGCCCGGCCCACGGGGGGCTTGGGCACGAGCAGTACTTC.

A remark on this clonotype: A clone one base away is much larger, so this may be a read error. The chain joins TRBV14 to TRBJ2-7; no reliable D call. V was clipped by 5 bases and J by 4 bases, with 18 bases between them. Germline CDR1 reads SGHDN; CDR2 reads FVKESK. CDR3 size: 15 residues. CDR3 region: CASSSFSRNPYEQYF. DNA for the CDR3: TGTGCCAGCAGCTCATTTTCCAGGAACCCTTACGAGCAGTACTTC.